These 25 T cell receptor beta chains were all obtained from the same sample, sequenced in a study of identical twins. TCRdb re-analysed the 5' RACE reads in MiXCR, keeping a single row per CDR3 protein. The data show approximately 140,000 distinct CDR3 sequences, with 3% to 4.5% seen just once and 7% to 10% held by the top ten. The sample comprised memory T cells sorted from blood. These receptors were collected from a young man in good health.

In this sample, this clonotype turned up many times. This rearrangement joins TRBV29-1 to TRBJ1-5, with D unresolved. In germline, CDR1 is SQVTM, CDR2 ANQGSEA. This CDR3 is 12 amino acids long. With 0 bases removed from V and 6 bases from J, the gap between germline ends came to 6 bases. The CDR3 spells CSVEDPGQPQHF. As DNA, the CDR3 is TGCAGCGTTGAAGATCCAGGTCAGCCCCAGCATTTT.

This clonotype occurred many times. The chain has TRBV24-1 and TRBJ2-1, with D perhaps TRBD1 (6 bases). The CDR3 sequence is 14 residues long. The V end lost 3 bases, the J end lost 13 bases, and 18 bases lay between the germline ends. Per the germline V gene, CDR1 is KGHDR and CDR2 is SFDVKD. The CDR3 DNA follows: TGTGCCACCAGTGATACATCAGGGACAAACCGACAGTTCTTC. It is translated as CATSDTSGTNRQFF.

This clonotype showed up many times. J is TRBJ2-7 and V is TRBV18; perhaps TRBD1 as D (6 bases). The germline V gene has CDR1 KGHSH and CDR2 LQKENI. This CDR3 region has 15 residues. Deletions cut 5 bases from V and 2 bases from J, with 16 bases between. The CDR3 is CASSFSGTPAYEQYF. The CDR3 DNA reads TGTGCCAGCTCATTTTCCGGGACACCTGCCTACGAGCAGTACTTC. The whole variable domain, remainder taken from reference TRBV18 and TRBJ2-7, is NAGVMQNPRHLVRRRGQEARLRCSPMKGHSHVYWYRQLPEEGLKFMVYLQKENIIDESGMPKERFSAEFPKEGPSILRIQQVVRGDSAAYFCASSFSGTPAYEQYFGPGTRLTVT.

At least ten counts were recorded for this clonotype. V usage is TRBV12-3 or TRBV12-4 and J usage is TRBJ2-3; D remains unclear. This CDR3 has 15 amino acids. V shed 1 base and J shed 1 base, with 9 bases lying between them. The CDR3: CASSLVERGTDTQYF. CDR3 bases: TGTGCCAGCAGTTTAGTGGAACGGGGCACAGATACGCAGTATTTT.

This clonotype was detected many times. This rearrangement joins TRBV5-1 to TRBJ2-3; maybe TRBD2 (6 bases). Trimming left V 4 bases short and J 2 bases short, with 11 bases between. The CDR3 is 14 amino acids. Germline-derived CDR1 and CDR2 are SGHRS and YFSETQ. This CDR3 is CASSPGTDTDTQYF. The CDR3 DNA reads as TGCGCCAGCAGCCCTGGGACTGACACAGATACGCAGTATTTT.

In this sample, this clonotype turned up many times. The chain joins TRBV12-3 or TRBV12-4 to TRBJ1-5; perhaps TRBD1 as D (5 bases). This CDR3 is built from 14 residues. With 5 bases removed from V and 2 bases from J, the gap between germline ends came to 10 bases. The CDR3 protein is CASSTRDGNQPQHF. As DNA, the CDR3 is TGTGCCAGCAGTACCCGGGACGGCAATCAGCCCCAGCATTTT.

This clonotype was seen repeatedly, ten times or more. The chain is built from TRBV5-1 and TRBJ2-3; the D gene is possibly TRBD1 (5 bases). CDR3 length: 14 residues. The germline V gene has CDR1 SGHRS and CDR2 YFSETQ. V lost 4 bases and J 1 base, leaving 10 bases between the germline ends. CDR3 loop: CASSPIQGTDTQYF. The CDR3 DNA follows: TGCGCCAGCAGCCCTATACAGGGCACAGATACGCAGTATTTT.

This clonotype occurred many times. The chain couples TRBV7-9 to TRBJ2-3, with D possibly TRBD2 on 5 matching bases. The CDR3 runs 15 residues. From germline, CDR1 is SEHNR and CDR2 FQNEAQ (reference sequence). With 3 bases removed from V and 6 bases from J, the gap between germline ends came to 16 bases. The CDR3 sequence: CASSFDGQLADTQYF. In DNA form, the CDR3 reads TGTGCCAGCAGCTTCGATGGGCAGTTAGCGGATACGCAGTATTTT. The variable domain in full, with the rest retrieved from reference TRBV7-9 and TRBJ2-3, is DTGVSQNPRHKITKRGQNVTFRCDPISEHNRLYWYRQTLGQGPEFLTYFQNEAQLEKSRLLSDRFSAERPKGSFSTLEIQRTEQGDSAMYLCASSFDGQLADTQYFGPGTRLTVL.

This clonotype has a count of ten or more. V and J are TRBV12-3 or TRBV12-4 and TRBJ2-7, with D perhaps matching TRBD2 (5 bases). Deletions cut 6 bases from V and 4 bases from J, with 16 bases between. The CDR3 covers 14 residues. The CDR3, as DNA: TGTGCCAGCAGACTACGGACCGGGAAGTACGAGCAGTACTTC. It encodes CASRLRTGKYEQYF.

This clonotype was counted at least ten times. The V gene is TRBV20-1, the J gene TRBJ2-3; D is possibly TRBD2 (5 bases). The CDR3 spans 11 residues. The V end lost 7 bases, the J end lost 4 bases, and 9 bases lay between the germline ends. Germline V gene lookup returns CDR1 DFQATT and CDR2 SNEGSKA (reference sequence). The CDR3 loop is CSGLRADTQYF. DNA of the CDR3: TGCAGTGGGCTGCGGGCAGATACGCAGTATTTT.

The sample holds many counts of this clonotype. The CDR3 DNA sequence: TGTGCCAGCAGTGTGGGACAGAACTATGGCTACACCTTC. Protein sequence: CASSVGQNYGYTF. The rearrangement links TRBV12-3 or TRBV12-4 to TRBJ1-2, with 7 bases lining up with TRBD1. V trimming: 5 bases; J trimming: 2 bases; junction bases outside the gene matches: 2. The length of the CDR3 is 13 residues.

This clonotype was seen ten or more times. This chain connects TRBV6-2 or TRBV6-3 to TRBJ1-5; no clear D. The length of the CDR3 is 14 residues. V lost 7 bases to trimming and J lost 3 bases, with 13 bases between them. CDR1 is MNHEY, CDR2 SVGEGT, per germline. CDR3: CASTDALINQPQHF. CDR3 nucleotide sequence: TGTGCCAGCACCGACGCCCTCATCAATCAGCCCCAGCATTTT.

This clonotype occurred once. This chain's CDR3 is CASSRTGGDRQETQYF. CDR3 DNA: TGTGCCAGCAGCCGGACAGGAGGGGATCGCCAAGAGACCCAGTACTTC. The chain recombines TRBV12-3 or TRBV12-4 with TRBJ2-5, with D possibly matching TRBD1 (7 bases). There are 16 residues in the CDR3. V was shortened by 6 bases and J by 1 base, with 18 bases between the two germline ends.

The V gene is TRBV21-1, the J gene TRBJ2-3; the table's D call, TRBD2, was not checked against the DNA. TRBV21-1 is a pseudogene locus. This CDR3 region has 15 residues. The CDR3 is CASSKGGPFGDTQYF. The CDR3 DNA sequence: TGTGCCAGCAGCAAAGGAGGGCCCTTCGGAGATACGCAGTATTTT.

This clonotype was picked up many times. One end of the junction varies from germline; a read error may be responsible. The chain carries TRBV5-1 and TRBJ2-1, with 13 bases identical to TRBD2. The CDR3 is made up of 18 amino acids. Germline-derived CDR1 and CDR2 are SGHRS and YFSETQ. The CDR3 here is CASSYGNPTSGRYTEQFF. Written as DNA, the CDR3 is TGCGCCAGCAGCTACGGGAACCCGACTAGCGGGAGGTACACTGAGCAGTTCTTC.

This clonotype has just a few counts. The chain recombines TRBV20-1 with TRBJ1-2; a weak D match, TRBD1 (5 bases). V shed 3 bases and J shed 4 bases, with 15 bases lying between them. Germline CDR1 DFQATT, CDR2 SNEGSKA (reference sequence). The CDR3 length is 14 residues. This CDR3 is CSASDRGPFYGYTF. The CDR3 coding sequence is TGCAGTGCTAGTGACCGGGGACCCTTCTATGGCTACACCTTC.

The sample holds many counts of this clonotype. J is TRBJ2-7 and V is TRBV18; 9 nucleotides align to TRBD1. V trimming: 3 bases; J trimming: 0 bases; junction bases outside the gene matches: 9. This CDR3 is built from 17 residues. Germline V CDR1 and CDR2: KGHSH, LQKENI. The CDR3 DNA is TGTGCCAGCTCACCCAGGACAGGGGCCGAAAACTCCTACGAGCAGTACTTC. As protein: CASSPRTGAENSYEQYF.

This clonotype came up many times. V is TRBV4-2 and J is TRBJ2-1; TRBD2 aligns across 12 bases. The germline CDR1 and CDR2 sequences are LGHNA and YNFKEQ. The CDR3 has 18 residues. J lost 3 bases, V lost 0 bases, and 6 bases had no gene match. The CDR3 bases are TGTGCCAGCAGCCAAGATCCTCTAGCGGGAGGGGACTACAATGAGCAGTTCTTC. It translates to CASSQDPLAGGDYNEQFF.

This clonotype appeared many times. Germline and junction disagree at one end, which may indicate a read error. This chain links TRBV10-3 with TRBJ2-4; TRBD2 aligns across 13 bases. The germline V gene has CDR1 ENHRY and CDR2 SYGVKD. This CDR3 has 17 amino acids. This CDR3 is CAISPTSGRIAENIQYF. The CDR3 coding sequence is TGTGCCATCAGCCCGACTAGCGGGAGGATAGCCGAAAACATTCAGTACTTC.

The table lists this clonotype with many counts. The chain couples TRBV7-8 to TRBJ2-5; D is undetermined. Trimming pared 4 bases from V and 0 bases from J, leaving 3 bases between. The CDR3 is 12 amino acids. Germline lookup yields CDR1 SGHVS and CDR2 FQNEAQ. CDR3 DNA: TGTGCCAGCAGCTCCAACCAAGAGACCCAGTACTTC. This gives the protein CASSSNQETQYF.

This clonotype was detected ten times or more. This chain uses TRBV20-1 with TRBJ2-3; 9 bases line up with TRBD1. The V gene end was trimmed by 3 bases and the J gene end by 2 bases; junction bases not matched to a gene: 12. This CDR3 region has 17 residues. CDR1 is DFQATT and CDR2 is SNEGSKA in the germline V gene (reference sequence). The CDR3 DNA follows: TGCAGTGCTAGGGCAAGTCCCGGGACAGGGCACACAGATACGCAGTATTTT. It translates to CSARASPGTGHTDTQYF.

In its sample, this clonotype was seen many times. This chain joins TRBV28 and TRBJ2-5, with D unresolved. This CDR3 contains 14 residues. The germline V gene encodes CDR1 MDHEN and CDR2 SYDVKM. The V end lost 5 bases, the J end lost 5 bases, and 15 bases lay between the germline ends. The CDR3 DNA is TGTGCCAGCAGTCCCCCGCGGCGATCCGAGACCCAGTACTTC. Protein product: CASSPPRRSETQYF.

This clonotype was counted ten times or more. The DNA for the CDR3 is TGCAGTGCGATAACACCGAACACTGAAGCTTTCTTT. It is translated as CSAITPNTEAFF. This chain connects TRBV20-1 to TRBJ1-1; D remains ambiguous. Germline V gene data show CDR1 as DFQATT and CDR2 as SNEGSKA (reference sequence). The length of the CDR3 is 12 residues. The germline V and J ends were trimmed by 6 bases and 1 base, with 9 bases remaining between them.

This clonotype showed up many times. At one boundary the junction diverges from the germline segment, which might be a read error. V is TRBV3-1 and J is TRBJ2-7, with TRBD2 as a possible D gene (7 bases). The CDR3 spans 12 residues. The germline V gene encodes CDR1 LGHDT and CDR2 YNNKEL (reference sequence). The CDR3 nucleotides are TGTGCCAGCAGGCCCAGGGCGGGGGCCTTGTCCTTC. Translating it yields CASRPRAGALSF.

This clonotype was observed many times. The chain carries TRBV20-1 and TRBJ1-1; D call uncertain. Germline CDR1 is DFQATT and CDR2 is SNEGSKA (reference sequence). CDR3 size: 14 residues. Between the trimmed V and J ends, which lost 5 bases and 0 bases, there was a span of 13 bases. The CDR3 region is CSAGEKAMNTEAFF. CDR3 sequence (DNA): TGCAGTGCTGGGGAGAAGGCTATGAACACTGAAGCTTTCTTT.